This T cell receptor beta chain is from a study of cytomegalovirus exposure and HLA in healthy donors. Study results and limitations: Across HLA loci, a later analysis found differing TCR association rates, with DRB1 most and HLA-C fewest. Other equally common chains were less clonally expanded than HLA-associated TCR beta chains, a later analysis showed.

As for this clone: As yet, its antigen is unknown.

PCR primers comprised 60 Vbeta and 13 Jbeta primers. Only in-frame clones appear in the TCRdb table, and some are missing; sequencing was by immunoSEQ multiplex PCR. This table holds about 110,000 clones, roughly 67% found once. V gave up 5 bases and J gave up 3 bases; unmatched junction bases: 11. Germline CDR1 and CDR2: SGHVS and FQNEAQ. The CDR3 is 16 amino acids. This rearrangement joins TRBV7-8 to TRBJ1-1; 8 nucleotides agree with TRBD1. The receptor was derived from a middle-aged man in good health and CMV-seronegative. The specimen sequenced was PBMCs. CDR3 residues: CASSLTPGTGHTEAFF. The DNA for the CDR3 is TGTGCCAGCAGCCTAACCCCCGGGACAGGCCACACTGAAGCTTTCTTT.